The clone carrying this TCR beta chain was observed a single time. One end of the junction is discordant with germline, which a read error may explain. The sample comes from a study of Graves' ophthalmopathy and Graves' hyperthyroidism. The CDR3 runs to 14 residues. CDR1 and CDR2 from the germline V gene are SGHRS and YFSETQ. Diagnosis used clinical symptoms, serum thyroxine, TRAb, thyroid ultrasound and orbital computed tomography. RNA transcripts served as template for amplifying TCR beta CDR3 sequences. The first round was an RT-PCR with HTBI primers, and the second round was a multiplex PCR. From the multiplex PCR reads, TCRdb called clonotypes with MiXCR, one entry per CDR3 protein. This sample has about 590,000 distinct CDR3 sequences, with under 45% found just once.

The origin of this receptor is an adult man with Graves' hyperthyroidism. V gene TRBV5-1 combines with J gene TRBJ2-2; 10 bases map to TRBD2. The material sequenced was peripheral blood or thyroid tissue (not recorded which). The CDR3 nucleotides read TGTGCCAGCAGCGTAGCAGCGGGAGGGGGGGAGCTGTTTTTT. It yields the protein CASSVAAGGGELFF.